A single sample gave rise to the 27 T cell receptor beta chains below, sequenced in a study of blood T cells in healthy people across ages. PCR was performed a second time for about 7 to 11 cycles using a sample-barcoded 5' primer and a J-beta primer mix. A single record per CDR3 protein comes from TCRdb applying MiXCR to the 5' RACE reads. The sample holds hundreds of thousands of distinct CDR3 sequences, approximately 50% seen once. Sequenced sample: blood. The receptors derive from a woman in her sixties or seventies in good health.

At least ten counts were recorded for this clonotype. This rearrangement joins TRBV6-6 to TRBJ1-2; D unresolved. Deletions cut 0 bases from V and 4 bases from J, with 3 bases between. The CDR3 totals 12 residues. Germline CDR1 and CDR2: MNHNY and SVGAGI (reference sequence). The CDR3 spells CASSYSSYGYTF. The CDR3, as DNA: TGTGCCAGCAGTTACTCTAGCTATGGCTACACCTTC.

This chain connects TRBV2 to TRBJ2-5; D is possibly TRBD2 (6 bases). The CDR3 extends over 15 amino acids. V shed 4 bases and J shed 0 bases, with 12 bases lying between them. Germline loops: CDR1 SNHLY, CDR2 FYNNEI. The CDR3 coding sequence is TGTGCCAGCAGTGGGGGAGGCGGATACCAAGAGACCCAGTACTTC. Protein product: CASSGGGGYQETQYF.

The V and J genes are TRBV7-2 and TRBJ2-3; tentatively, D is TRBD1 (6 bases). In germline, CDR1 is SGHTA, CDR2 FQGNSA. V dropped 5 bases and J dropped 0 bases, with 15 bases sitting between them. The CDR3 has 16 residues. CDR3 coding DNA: TGTGCCAGCAGCGCCACCGGGACAAAGAGCACAGATACGCAGTATTTT. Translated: CASSATGTKSTDTQYF.

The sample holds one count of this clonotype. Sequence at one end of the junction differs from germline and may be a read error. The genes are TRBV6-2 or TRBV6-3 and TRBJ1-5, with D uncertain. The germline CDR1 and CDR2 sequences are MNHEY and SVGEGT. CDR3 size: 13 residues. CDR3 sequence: CASTDYSNQPRHF. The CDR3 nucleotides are TGTGCCAGCACGGATTATAGCAATCAGCCCCGGCATTTT.

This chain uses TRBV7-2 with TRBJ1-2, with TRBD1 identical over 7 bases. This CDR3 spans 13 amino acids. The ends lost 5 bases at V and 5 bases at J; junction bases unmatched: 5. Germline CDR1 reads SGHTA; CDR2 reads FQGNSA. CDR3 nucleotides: TGTGCCAGCAGCATAAGGACAGGATATGGCTACACCTTC. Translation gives CASSIRTGYGYTF.

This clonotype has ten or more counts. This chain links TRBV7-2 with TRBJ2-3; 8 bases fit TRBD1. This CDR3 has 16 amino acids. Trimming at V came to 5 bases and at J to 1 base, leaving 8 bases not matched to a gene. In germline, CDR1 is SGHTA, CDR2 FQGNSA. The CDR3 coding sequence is TGTGCCAGCAGCGACTATCTGGACAGGGGCACAGATACGCAGTATTTT. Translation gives CASSDYLDRGTDTQYF.

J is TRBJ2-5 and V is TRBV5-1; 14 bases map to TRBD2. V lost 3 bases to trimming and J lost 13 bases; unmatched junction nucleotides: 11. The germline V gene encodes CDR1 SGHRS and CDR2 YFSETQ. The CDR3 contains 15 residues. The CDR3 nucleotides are TGCGCCAGCAGCTCCCCGGGACTAGCGGGAGACGAGCGGTACTTC. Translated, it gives CASSSPGLAGDERYF.

The CDR3 region has the DNA TGCAGTGCTCCCAAGCAAAAGACCCACGAGCAGTACTTC. Its translation: CSAPKQKTHEQYF. The rearrangement links TRBV20-1 to TRBJ2-7; D unresolved. The CDR3 is 13 residues long. V lost 5 bases and J lost 5, with 16 bases in between. In germline, CDR1 is DFQATT, CDR2 SNEGSKA (reference sequence).

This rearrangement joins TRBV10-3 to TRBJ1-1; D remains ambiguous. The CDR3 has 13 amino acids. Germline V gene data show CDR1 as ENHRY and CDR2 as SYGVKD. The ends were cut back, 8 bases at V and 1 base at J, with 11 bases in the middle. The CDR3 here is CAIASGGNTEAFF. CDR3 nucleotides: TGTGCCATCGCCTCAGGCGGGAACACTGAAGCTTTCTTT.

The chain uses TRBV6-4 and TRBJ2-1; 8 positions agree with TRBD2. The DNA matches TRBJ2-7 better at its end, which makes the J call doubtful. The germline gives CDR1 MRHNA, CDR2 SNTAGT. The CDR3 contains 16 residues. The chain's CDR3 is CASSRIAGTPYNEQYF. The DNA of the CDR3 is TGTGCCAGCAGTAGAATAGCGGGAACCCCCTACAATGAGCAGTACTTC.

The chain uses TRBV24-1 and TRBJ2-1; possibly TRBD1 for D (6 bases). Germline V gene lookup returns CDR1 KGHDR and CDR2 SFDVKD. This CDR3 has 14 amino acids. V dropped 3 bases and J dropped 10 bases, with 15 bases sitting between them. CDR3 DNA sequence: TGTGCCACCAGTGATCCGATCAGGGGTAGGGAGCAGTTCTTC. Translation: CATSDPIRGREQFF.

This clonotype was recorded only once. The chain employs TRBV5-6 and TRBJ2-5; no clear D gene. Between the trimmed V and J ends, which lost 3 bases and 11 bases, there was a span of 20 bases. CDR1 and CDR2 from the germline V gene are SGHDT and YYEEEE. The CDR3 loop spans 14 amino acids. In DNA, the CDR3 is TGTGCCAGCAGCTCCGTTGGGCGTGGCAATGAGCAGTACTTC. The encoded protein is CASSSVGRGNEQYF.

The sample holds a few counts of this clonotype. The CDR3 DNA sequence: TGTGCCAGCAGCCCGCGGGCAGCCAACACAGATACGCAGTATTTT. Its protein is CASSPRAANTDTQYF. The chain is built from TRBV7-8 and TRBJ2-3; a weak D match, TRBD2 (5 bases). The germline V and J ends were trimmed by 5 bases and 2 bases, with 14 bases remaining between them. The CDR3 spans 15 residues. Germline CDR1 is SGHVS and CDR2 is FQNEAQ.

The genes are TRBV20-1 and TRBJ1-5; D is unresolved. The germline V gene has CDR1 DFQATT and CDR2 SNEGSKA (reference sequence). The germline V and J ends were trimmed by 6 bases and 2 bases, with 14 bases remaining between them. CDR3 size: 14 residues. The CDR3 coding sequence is TGCAGTGCCTCGGGGTCCTCCGGCAATCAGCCCCAGCATTTT. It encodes CSASGSSGNQPQHF.

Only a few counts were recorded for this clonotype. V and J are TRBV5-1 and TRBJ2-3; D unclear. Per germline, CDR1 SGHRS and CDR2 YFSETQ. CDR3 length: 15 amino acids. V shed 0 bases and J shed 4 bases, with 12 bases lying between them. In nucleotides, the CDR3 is TGCGCCAGCAGCTTGGATGGCAGCTCAGCAGATACGCAGTATTTT. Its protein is CASSLDGSSADTQYF.

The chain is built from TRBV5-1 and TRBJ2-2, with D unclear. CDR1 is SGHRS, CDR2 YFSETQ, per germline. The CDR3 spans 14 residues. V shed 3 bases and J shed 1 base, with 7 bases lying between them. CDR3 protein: CASSCRLNTGELFF. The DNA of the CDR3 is TGCGCCAGCAGCTGTAGATTGAACACCGGGGAGCTGTTTTTT.

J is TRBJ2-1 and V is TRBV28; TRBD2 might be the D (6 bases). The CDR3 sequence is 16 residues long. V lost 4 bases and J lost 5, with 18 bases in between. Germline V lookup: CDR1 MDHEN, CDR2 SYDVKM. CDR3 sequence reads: CASSSPSSGRNNEQFF. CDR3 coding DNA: TGTGCCAGCAGTTCGCCGAGTAGCGGTAGGAACAATGAGCAGTTCTTC.

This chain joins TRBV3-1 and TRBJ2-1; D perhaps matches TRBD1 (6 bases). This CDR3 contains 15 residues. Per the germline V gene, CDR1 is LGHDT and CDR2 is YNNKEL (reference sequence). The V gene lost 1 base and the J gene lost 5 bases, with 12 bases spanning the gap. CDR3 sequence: CASSQGPGQHNEQFF. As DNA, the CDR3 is TGTGCCAGCAGCCAAGGGCCGGGACAACACAATGAGCAGTTCTTC.

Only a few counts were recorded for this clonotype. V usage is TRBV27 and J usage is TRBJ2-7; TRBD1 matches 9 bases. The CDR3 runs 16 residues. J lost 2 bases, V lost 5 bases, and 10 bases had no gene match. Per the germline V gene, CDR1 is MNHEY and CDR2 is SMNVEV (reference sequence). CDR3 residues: CASSRSGTGNPYEQYF. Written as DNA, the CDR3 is TGTGCCAGCAGTCGATCCGGGACAGGGAATCCCTACGAGCAGTACTTC.

CDR3: CASSLAPGGTGGKYEQYF. The CDR3 DNA is TGTGCCAGCAGTTTGGCCCCCGGCGGGACAGGGGGCAAGTACGAGCAGTACTTC. The chain carries TRBV28 and TRBJ2-7; 12 positions match TRBD1. The junction had 13 bases not matched to a gene; V was cut back by 3 bases and J by 4 bases. Germline values: CDR1 MDHEN, CDR2 SYDVKM. The CDR3 totals 18 residues.

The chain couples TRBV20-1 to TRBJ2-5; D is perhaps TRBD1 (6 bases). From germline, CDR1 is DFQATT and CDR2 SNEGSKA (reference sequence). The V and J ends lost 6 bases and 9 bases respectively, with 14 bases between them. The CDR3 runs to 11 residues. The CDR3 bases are TGCAGTGCCGACAGGCCTAACGCCCAGTACTTC. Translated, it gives CSADRPNAQYF.

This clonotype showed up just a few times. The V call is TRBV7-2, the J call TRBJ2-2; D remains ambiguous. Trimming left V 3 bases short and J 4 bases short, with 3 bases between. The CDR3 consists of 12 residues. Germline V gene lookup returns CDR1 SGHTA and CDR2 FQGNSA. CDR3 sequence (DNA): TGTGCCAGCAGCTTTCTCACCGGGGAGCTGTTTTTT. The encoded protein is CASSFLTGELFF.

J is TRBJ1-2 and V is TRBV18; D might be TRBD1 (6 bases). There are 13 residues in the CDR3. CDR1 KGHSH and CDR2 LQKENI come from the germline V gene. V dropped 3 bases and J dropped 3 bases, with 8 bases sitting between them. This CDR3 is CASSPEGDYGYTF. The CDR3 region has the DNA TGTGCCAGCTCACCGGAGGGGGACTATGGCTACACCTTC.

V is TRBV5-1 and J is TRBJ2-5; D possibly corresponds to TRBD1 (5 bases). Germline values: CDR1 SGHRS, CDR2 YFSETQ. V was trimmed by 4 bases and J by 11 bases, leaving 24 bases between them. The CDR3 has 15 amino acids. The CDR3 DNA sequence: TGCGCCAGCAGCGAGAGCCCTGGGTCGGACAATGAGCAGTACTTC. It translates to CASSESPGSDNEQYF.

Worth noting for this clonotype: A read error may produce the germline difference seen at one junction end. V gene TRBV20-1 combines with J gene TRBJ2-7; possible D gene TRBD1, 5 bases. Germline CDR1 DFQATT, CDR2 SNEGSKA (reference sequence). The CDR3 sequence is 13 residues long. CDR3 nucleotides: TGCAGTGCTAGTCAGGGAAGGTCCTCCGAGCAGTACTTC. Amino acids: CSASQGRSSEQYF.

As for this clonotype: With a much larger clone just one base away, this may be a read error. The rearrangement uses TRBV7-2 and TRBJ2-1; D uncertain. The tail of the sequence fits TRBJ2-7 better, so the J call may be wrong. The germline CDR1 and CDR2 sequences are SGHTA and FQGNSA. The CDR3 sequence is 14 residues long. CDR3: CASSAVRASHEQYF. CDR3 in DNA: TGTGCCAGCAGCGCTGTACGGGCTAGTCATGAGCAGTACTTC.

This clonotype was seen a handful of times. CDR3 DNA: TGTGCCATCAGTCCAACAGGGGAGGGAGAGACCCAGTACTTC. It translates to CAISPTGEGETQYF. The chain uses TRBV10-3 and TRBJ2-5; the D call may be TRBD1 or TRBD2 (7 bases each). The V and J ends lost 5 bases and 4 bases respectively, with 14 bases between them. The germline V gene has CDR1 ENHRY and CDR2 SYGVKD. The CDR3 runs 14 residues.